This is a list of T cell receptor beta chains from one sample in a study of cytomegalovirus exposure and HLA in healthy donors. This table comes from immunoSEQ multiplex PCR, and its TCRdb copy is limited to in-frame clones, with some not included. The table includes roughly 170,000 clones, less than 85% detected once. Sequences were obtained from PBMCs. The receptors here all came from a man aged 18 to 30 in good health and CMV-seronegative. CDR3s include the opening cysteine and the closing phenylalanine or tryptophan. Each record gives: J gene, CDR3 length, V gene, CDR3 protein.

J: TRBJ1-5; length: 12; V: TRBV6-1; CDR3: CASRDNNQPQHF
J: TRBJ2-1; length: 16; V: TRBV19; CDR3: CASSMSSSGSGNEQFF
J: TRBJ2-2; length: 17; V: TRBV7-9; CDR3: CASSLGFQGAPTGELFF
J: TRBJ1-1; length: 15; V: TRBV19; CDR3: CASSMPQGASTEAFF
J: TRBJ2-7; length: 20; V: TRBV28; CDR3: CASSLWAGTGDTPHPDEQYF
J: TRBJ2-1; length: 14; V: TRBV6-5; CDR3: CASSYRTSSNEQFF
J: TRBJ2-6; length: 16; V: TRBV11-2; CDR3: CASRRRGGSGANVLTF
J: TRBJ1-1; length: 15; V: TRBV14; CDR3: CASSLRTGLNTEAFF
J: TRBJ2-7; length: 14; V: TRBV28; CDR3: CASSLEEEDYEQYF
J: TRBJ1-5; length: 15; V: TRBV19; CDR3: CASSIDLRVRQPQHF
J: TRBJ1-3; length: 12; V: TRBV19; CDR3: CASSTTGNTIYF
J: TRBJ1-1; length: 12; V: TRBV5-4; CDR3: CASSRQGPEAFF
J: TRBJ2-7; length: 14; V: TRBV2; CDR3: CASSPSSGRGEQYF
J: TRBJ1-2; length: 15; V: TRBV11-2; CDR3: CASSLLGTASYGYTF
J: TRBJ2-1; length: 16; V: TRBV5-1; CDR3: CASSLATGASYNEQFF
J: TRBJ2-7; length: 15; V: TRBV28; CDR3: CAIKPPGQGASEQYF
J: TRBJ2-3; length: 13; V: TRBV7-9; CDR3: CAKRGASTDTQYF
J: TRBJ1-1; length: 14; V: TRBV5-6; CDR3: CASSLDQEDTEAFF
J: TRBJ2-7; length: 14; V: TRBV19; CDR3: CASTLGTGAYEQYF
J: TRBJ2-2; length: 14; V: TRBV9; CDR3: CASSSRVNTGELFF
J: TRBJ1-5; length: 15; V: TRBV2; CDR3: CASSDRGSSNQPQHF
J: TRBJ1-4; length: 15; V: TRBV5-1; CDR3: CASSLGGQGNEKLFF
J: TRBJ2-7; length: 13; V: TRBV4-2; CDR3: CASSQAEYYEQYF
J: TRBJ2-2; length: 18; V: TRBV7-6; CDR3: CASSPGLAGEGNTGELFF
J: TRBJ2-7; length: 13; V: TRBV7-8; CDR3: CASSLGVSYEQYF
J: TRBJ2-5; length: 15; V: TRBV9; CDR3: CASSVGPSVTETQYF
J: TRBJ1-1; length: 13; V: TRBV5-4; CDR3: CASSSRGKTEAFF
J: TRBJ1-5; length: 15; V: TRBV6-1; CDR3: CASSGGQAGNQPQHF
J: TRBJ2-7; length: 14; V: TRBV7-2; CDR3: CASSWTSGNYEQYF
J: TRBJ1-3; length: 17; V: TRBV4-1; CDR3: CASSQDPTFHSGNTIYF
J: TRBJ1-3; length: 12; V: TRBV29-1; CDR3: CSVSLSGNTIYF
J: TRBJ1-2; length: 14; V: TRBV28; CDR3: CASSLGGAGYGYTF
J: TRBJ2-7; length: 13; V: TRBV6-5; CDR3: CASSNAGGYEQYF
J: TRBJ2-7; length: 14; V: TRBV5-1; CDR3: CASSFGGEDYEQYF
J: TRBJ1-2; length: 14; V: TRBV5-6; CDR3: CASSYPGQGNGYTF
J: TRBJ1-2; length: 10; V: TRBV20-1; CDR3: CSAPRSGYTF
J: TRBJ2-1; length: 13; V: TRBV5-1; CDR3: CASSLAFSYEQFF
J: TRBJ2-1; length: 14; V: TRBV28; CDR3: CASSFPGQGNEQFF
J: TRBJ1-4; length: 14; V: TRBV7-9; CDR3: CASSIPGLNEKLFF
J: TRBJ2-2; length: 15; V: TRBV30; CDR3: CAWSIIVGSGGELFF
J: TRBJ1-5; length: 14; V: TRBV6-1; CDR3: CASSAGQANQPQHF
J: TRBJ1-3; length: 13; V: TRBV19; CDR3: CASSIGLGNTIYF
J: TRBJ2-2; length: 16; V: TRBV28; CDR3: CASSSPVSGSFGELFF
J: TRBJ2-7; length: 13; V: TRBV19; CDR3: CASSLVPGDEQYF
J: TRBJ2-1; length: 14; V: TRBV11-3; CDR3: CASGRTGDYNEQFF
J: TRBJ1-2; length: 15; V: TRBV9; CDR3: CASRRSGGTNYGYTF
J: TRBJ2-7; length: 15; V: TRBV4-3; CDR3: CASSQVSGQPEEQYF
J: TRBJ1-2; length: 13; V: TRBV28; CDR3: CASKGDRVFGYTF
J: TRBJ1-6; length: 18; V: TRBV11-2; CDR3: CASSLTTAWSSYNSPLHF
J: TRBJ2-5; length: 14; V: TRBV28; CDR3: CASSLAGARETQYF
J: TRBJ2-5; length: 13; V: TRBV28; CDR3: CASAETGQETQYF
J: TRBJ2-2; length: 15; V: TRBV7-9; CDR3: CASSQNSANTGELFF
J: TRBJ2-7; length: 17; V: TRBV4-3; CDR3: CASSQDLSSGRKHEQYF
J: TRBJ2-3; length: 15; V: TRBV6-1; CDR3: CASTPMETGSDTQYF